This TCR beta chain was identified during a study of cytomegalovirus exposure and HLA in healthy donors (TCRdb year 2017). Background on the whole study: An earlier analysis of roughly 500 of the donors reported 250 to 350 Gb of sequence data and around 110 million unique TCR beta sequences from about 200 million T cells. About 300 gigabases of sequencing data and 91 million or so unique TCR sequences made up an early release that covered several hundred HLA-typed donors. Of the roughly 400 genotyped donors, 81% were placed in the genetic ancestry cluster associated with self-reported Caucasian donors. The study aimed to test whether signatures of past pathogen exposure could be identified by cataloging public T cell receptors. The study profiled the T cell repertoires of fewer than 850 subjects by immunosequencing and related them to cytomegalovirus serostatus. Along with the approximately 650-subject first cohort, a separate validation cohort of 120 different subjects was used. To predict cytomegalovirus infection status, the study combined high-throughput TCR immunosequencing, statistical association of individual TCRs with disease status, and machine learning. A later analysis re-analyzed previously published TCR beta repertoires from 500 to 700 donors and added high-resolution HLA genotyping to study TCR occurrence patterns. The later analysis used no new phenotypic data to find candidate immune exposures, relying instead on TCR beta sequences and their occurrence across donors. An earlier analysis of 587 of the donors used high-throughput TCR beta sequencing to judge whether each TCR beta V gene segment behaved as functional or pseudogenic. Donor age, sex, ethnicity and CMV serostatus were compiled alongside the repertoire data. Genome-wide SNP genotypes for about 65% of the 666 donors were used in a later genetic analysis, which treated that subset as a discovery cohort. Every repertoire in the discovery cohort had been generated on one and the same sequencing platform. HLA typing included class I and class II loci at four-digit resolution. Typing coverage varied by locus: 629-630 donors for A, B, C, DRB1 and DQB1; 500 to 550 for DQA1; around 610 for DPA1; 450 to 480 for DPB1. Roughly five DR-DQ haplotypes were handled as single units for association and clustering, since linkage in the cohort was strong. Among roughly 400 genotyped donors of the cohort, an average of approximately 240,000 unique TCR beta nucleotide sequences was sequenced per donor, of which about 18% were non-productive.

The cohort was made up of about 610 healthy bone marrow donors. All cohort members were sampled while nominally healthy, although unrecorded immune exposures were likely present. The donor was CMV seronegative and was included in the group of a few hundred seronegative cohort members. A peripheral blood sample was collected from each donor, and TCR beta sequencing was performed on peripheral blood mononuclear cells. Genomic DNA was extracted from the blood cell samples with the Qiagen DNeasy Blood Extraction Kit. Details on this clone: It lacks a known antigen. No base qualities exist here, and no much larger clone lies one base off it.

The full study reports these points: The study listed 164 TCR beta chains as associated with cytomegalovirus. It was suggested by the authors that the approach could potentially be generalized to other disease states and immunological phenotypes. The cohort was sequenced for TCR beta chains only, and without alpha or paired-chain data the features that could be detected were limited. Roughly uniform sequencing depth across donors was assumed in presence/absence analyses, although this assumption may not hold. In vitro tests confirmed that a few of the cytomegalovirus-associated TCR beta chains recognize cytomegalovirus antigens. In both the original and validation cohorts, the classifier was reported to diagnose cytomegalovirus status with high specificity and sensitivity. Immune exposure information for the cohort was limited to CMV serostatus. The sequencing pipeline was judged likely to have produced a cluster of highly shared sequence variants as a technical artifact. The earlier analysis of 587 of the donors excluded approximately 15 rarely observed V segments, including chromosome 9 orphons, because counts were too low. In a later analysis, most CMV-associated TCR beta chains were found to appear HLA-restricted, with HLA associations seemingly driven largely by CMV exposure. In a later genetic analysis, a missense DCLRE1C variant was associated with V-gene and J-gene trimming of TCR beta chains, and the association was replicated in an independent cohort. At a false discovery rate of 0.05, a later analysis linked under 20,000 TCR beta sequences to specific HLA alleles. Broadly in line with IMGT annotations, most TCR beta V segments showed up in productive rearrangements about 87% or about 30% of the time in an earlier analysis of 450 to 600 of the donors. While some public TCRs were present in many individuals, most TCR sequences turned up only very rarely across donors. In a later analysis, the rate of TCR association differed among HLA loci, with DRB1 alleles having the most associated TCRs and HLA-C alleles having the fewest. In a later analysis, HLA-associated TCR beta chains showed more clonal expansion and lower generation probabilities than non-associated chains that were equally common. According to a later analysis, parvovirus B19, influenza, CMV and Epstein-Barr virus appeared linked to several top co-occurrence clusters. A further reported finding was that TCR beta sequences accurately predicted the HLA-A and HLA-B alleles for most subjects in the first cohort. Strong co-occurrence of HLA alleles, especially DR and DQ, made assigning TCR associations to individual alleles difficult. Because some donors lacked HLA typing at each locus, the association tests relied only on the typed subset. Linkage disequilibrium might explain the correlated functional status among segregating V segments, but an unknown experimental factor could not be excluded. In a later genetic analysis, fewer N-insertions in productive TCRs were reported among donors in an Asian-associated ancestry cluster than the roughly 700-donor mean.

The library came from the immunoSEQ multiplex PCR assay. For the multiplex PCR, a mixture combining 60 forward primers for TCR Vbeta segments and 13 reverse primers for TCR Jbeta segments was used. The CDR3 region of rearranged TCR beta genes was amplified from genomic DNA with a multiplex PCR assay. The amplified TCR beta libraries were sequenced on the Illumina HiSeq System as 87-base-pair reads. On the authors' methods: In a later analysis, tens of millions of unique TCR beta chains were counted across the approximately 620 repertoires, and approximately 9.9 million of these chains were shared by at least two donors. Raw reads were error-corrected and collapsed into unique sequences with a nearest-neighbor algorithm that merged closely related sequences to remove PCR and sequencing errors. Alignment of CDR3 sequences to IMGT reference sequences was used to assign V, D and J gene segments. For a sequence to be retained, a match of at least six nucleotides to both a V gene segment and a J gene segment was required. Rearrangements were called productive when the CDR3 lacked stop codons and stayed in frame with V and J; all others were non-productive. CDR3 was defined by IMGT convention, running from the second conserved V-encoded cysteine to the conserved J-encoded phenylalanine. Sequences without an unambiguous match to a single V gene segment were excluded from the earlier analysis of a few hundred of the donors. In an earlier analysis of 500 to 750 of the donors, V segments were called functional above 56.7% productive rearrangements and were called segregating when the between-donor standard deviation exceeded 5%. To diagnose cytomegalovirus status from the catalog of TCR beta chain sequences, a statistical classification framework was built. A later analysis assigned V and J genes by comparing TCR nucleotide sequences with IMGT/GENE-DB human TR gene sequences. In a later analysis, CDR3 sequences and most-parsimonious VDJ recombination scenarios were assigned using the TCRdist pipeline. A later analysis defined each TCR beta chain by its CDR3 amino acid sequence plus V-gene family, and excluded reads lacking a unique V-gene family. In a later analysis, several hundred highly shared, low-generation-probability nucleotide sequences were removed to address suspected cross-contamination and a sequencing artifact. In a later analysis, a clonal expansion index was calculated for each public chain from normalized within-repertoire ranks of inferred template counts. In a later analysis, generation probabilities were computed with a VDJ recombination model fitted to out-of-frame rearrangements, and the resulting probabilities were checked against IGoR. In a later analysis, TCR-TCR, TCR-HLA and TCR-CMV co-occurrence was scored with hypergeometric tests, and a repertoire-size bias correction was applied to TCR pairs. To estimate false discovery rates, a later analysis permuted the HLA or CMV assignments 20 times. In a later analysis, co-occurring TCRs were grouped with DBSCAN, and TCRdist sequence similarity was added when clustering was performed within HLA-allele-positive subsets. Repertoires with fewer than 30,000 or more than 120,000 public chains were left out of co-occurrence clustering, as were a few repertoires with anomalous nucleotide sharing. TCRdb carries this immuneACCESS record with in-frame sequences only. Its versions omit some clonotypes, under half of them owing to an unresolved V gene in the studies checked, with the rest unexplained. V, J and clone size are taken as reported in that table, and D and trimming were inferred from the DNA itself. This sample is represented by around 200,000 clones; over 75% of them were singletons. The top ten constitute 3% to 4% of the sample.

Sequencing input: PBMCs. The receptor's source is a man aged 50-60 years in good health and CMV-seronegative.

CDR3 protein: CASSFGAAYQETQYF. The DNA is TGCGCCAGCAGCTTCGGAGCGGCATATCAAGAGACCCAGTACTTC. The V and J genes are TRBV5-1 and TRBJ2-5, and perhaps TRBD2 as D gene, on 5 matching bases. Per the germline V gene, SGHRS is the CDR1 and YFSETQ is the CDR2. The V and J ends are trimmed by 2 bases and 2 bases, leaving 13 bases between them. Its CDR3 holds 15 amino acids, cysteine through phenylalanine. Only the CDR3 DNA is retained, 45 bases long and in frame from the first base.